These 8 T cell receptor beta chains originate from one sample sequenced in a study of shared clonotypes between healthy human individuals (TCRdb year 2020). Libraries came from the immunoSEQ multiplex PCR assay. The table was pulled from immuneACCESS by TCRdb, which kept in-frame rearrangements only. Such tables lose some clones; where checked, under half of the loss comes from unresolved V genes, and the rest has no known cause. Across this sample there are some 1.5 million clones, with roughly 97% seen only once. Over 1% of the sample comes from the top ten. Sequenced input: naive CD4+ T cells sorted from blood. Taken with the paper, the label for cell subset or site translates to: CD45RA+ positively selected. The receptors come from a man aged 25 to 40 in good health.

The chain employs TRBV21-1 and TRBJ2-1; TRBD2, as called in the table, went unchecked against the DNA. TRBV21-1 is shown as a pseudogene. This CDR3 comprises 13 residues. The CDR3 DNA reads as TGTGCCAGCAGCAGAGGACTCCCCCAAGAGCAGTTCTTC. Encoded protein: CASSRGLPQEQFF.

V gene TRBV5-5 combines with J gene TRBJ2-4, with 7 bases aligning to TRBD1. The length of the CDR3 is 16 residues. V trimming: 4 bases; J trimming: 8 bases; junction bases outside the gene matches: 15. CDR1 and CDR2 (germline): SGHKS, YYEKEE (reference sequence). CDR3 DNA sequence: TGTGCCAGCAGCCACGGTAGAGCTTACAGGGGTTACATTCAGTACTTC. Amino acids: CASSHGRAYRGYIQYF.

The J gene is TRBJ2-1, the V gene TRBV7-9; D not certain. The germline V and J ends were trimmed by 5 bases and 12 bases, with 8 bases remaining between them. The CDR3 has 10 amino acids. Germline assignment: CDR1 SEHNR and CDR2 FQNEAQ (reference sequence). CDR3 residues: CASSGIGQFF. The CDR3 DNA reads as TGTGCCAGCAGCGGAATAGGGCAGTTCTTC.

The chain links TRBV6-1 to TRBJ1-5; TRBD1 agrees at 7 bases. The ends lost 7 bases at V and 6 bases at J; junction bases unmatched: 9. The CDR3 has 14 residues. Germline values: CDR1 MNHNS, CDR2 SASEGT. DNA of the CDR3: TGTGCCAGCATCAGAGGGGGCGGAGGTCAGCCCCAGCATTTT. Protein: CASIRGGGGQPQHF.

Only a few counts were recorded for this clone. The rearrangement joins TRBV7-8 to TRBJ1-2, with 7 bases fitting TRBD1. This CDR3 spans 13 amino acids. Trimming at V came to 6 bases and at J to 1 base, leaving 2 bases not matched to a gene. Germline assignment: CDR1 SGHVS and CDR2 FQNEAQ. In nucleotides, the CDR3 is TGTGCCAGCAGGGGGGACAGTAACTATGGCTACACCTTC. This encodes CASRGDSNYGYTF.

This sequence joins TRBV6-5 and TRBJ2-1; possibly TRBD1 or TRBD2 for D (5 bases each). The CDR3 runs 14 residues. V shed 8 bases and J shed 8 bases, with 19 bases lying between them. The germline gives CDR1 MNHEY, CDR2 SVGAGI. The DNA for the CDR3 is TGTGCCAGCGGACTGGACCATGGGGCGGATGAGCAGTTCTTC. Protein product: CASGLDHGADEQFF.

Notes on this clone: Other DNA sequences in this specimen translate into the identical CDR3. This rearrangement joins TRBV18 to TRBJ2-5; D is undetermined. Looked up from germline, CDR1 is KGHSH and CDR2 is LQKENI. The CDR3 runs to 13 residues. V was cut by 3 bases and J by 4 bases, with 9 bases left in between. CDR3 amino acids: CASSPRQRETQYF. DNA of the CDR3: TGTGCCAGCTCACCCAGGCAGCGAGAGACCCAGTACTTC.

The chain uses TRBV28 and TRBJ1-4; D is undetermined. The CDR3 has 14 residues. With 3 bases removed from V and 2 bases from J, the gap between germline ends came to 7 bases. Looked up from germline, CDR1 is MDHEN and CDR2 is SYDVKM. CDR3 nucleotides: TGTGCCAGCAGTTTTAGGTCTACTAATGAAAAACTGTTTTTT. Translating gives CASSFRSTNEKLFF. The full variable domain, in which reference TRBV28 and TRBJ1-4 provide the parts outside the CDR3, is DVKVTQSSRYLVKRTGEKVFLECVQDMDHENMFWYRQDPGLGLRLIYFSYDVKMKEKGDIPEGYSVSREKKERFSLILESASTNQTSMYLCASSFRSTNEKLFFGSGTQLSVL.